This T cell receptor (beta chain) was sequenced for a study of blood T cells in healthy people across ages. Whole-study findings and limits: Expanded clonotype changes were possibly confounded by unknown donor CMV status.

CDR1 and CDR2 from the germline V gene are DFQATT and SNEGSKA (reference sequence). Losses at the gene ends were 5 bases for V and 0 bases for J; bases not matched to a gene: 10. This CDR3 contains 16 residues. Total RNA, at least 5.5 micrograms per sample, was extracted from PBMCs. On this clonotype: The antigen remains unidentified.

It was with a sample-barcoded 5' primer and a J-beta primer mix that a second PCR of roughly 7 to 12 cycles was run. TCRdb reprocessed the 5' RACE reads via MiXCR and lists one record per CDR3 protein. The repertoire holds hundreds of thousands of distinct CDR3 sequences, with approximately 40% as singletons. The sequence came from an elderly man in good health. Sequencing input: blood. V is TRBV20-1 and J is TRBJ2-1; 7 bases are a match to TRBD2. CDR3 in amino acids: CSAPPGLSASYNEQFF. CDR3 nucleotides: TGCAGTGCTCCCCCGGGACTAAGCGCCTCCTACAATGAGCAGTTCTTC.